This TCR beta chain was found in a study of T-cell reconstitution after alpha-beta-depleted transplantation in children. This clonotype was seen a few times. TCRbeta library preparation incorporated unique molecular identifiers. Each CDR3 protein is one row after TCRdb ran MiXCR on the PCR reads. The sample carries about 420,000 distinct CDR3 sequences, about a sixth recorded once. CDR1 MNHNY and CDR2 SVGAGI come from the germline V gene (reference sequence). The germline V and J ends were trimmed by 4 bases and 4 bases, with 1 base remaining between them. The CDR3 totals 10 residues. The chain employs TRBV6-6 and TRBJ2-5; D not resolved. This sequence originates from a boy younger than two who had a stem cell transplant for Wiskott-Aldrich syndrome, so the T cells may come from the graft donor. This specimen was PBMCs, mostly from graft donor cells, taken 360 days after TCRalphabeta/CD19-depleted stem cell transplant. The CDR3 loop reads CASSSETQYF. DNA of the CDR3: TGTGCCAGCAGTTCAGAGACCCAGTACTTC.